This entry features one TCR beta chain sequence. The data belong to a study of blood T cell repertoires in COVID-19. Participant reports of clinical history set cohort assignment. Symptom resolution, clearance, or two negative PCRs marked the recovered donors of Cohort 3. Clones were sequenced by immunoSEQ multiplex PCR, and TCRdb holds only the in-frame ones, with some missing. This table has a few hundred thousand clones, roughly 85% appearing once. V dropped 4 bases and J dropped 4 bases, with 17 bases sitting between them. This CDR3 has 15 residues. Germline loops: CDR1 SGHDT, CDR2 YYEEEE. The receptor was isolated from a woman under 40 who had recovered from COVID-19. V gene TRBV5-6 combines with J gene TRBJ1-1; a possible D gene is TRBD1 (5 bases). The sequencing input was PBMCs or T cells enriched from blood (not recorded which). In DNA, the CDR3 is TGTGCCAGCAGCCGTCCTTCAGGCAGGGCCACTGAAGCTTTCTTT. This encodes CASSRPSGRATEAFF.